A selection of T cell receptor beta chains follows, all from one sample in a study of T cell repertoires in cytomegalovirus infection. Using its own MiXCR run on the reads, TCRdb lists one record per CDR3 protein. The sample consists of 50,000 or so distinct CDR3 sequences, roughly a fifth of them appearing once. These receptors have no identified antigens. The sequencing used CD8+ T cells from cultured PBMCs, collected from culture after CMV antigen stimulation. These receptors originate from a human donor in good health (CMV status not recorded). Some clones in this sample may be carry-over from other donors' samples. The conserved cysteine and the conserved F or W are not part of the CDR3 here. Not all rows give a size; the values are once, few, many and, for expanded clones, a class.

j_gene,abundance,v_gene,CDR3aa
TRBJ2-1,few,TRBV7-2,ASSLGTGPYNEQF
TRBJ1-1,NA,TRBV6-1,ASSIDRNTEAF
TRBJ2-1,few,TRBV7-2,ASSLPGHGAYEQF
TRBJ1-6,NA,TRBV28,ASSLGPRSDSPLH
TRBJ2-7,NA,TRBV7-6,ASSSHTEQY
TRBJ2-2,NA,TRBV7-6,ASSLRGQASNTGELL
TRBJ1-1,NA,TRBV9,ASSVDGRDNTEAF
TRBJ2-1,NA,TRBV4-1,ASSQGGGYGEQF
TRBJ2-3,few,TRBV7-2,ASSLWIGGGTDTQY
TRBJ2-7,NA,TRBV11-3,ASSLETGMEYEQY
TRBJ2-4,NA,TRBV7-9,ASSLGDYEAKNIQY
TRBJ1-2,many,TRBV2,ASSWENDGYT
TRBJ1-2,NA,TRBV12-5,ASGLSGTGPYGYT
TRBJ1-5,NA,TRBV6-5,ASSYGTEGNQPQH
TRBJ2-1,NA,TRBV12-3/TRBV12-4,ASTQTSGVNEQF
TRBJ2-5,few,TRBV7-6,ASSLDPGGRAEETQY